The sequence of this TCR beta chain was determined in a study of blood T cell repertoires in COVID-19. For the study at large: COVID-19 samples, acute and convalescent, were from the United States, Italy and Spain. T cells, B-cell-depleted T cells, or PBMCs supplied cDNA or gDNA.

Original processing notes: Cell counts per sample came from amplifying reference gene primers. Method: immunoSEQ multiplex PCR; TCRdb's copy keeps in-frame clones and lacks some. The V and J calls and clone size were taken over from that table, and D and trimming were inferred from the DNA. The sample holds some 56,000 clones, roughly 80% seen once. The CDR3 extends over 15 amino acids. Germline V CDR1 and CDR2: PRHDT, FYEKMQ (reference sequence). Trimming at V came to 5 bases and at J to 6 bases, leaving 5 bases not matched to a gene. This chain connects TRBV13 to TRBJ1-6, with 9 bases lining up with TRBD1. The TCR comes from a woman aged 80 or over with acute or convalescent COVID-19. The sequenced sample consisted of peripheral blood. The CDR3 region is CASSRAQGANSPLHF. The CDR3 DNA reads TGTGCCAGCAGCCGTGCACAGGGGGCTAATTCACCCCTCCACTTT. Variable domain in full (rest from reference TRBV13 and TRBJ1-6): AAGVIQSPRHLIKEKRETATLKCYPIPRHDTVYWYQQGPGQDPQFLISFYEKMQSDKGSIPDRFSAQQFSDYHSELNMSSLELGDSALYFCASSRAQGANSPLHFGNGTRLTVT.